The text below deals with one TCR beta chain. The germline gives CDR1 KGHDR, CDR2 SFDVKD. This CDR3 contains 17 residues. V lost 6 bases to trimming and J lost 0 bases; unmatched junction nucleotides: 2. In the authors' methods: Nucleated cell counts were estimated from reference gene primer amplification. Clones were sequenced by immunoSEQ multiplex PCR, and TCRdb holds only the in-frame ones, with some missing. V and J calls and clone size follow that table, whereas D and trimming were derived from the DNA. Of about 35,000 clones in the sample, roughly 82% were seen once. This sample was included in a study of blood T cell repertoires in COVID-19.

The receptor was derived from an elderly man with active or convalescent COVID-19. The sample comprised peripheral blood. The rearrangement joins TRBV24-1 to TRBJ2-6; 12 nucleotides line up with TRBD2. CDR3 coding DNA: TGTGCCACCAGTACTAGCGGGAGGTCCTCTGGGGCCAACGTCCTGACTTTC. It encodes CATSTSGRSSGANVLTF.